A single sample gave rise to the 26 T cell receptor beta chains below, sequenced in a study of cytomegalovirus exposure and HLA in healthy donors (dated by TCRdb to about 2017). Library prep was done by the immunoSEQ multiplex PCR assay. For the multiplex PCR, a mixture combining 60 forward primers for TCR Vbeta segments and 13 reverse primers for TCR Jbeta segments was used. Held by TCRdb, this immuneACCESS table contains in-frame sequences only and omits some clones. Under half of the omission traces to an unresolved V gene where checked; the cause of the rest is unknown. The sample table records some 250,000 clones; around 76% of these occur just once. 4.5% to 6% of the sample lies in the top ten. Material for sequencing was PBMCs. The receptors come from a woman between 40 and 50 years old in good health and CMV-seropositive.

The V and J genes are TRBV7-9 and TRBJ2-5, with TRBD1 matching over 9 bases. The V gene's germline CDR1 is SEHNR and CDR2 FQNEAQ (reference sequence). CDR3 size: 14 residues. V gave up 4 bases and J gave up 4 bases; unmatched junction bases: 4. CDR3 in DNA: TGTGCCAGCAGCTCCCGGGACAGGGCAGAGACCCAGTACTTC. Translation gives CASSSRDRAETQYF.

The V call is TRBV4-2, the J call TRBJ2-3; D is unresolved. Germline CDR1 is LGHNA and CDR2 is YNFKEQ. The CDR3 consists of 15 residues. V lost 6 bases and J lost 2, with 15 bases in between. The CDR3 protein is CASSLTPSNTDTQYF. The CDR3 DNA reads as TGTGCCAGCAGTCTCACCCCCTCTAACACAGATACGCAGTATTTT.

The gene calls are TRBV15 and TRBJ1-5; 9 bases fit TRBD1. The CDR3 sequence is 17 residues long. Trimming took 2 bases from V and 5 from J; bases not matched to a gene: 10. CDR1 and CDR2 from the germline V gene are LNHNV and YYDKDF (reference sequence). In nucleotides, the CDR3 is TGTGCCACCAGCAGAATACCGGGACAGGGAGTTGATCAGCCCCAGCATTTT. Its translation: CATSRIPGQGVDQPQHF.

This sequence joins TRBV27 and TRBJ1-1; 10 bases match TRBD1. The germline V gene has CDR1 MNHEY and CDR2 SMNVEV (reference sequence). V was clipped by 4 bases and J by 2 bases; unmatched bases: 7. The CDR3 is made up of 16 amino acids. The CDR3 nucleotides read TGTGCCAGCAGTTCCGGACAGGGGGGTTCAAACACTGAAGCTTTCTTT. Translating gives CASSSGQGGSNTEAFF.

J is TRBJ1-1 and V is TRBV5-1; no reliable D call. The CDR3 loop spans 14 amino acids. CDR1 is SGHRS and CDR2 is YFSETQ in the germline V gene. Deletions cut 4 bases from V and 9 bases from J, with 19 bases between. The CDR3 DNA is TGCGCCAGCAGCCCTGAAGGAGGCTTCGGGAAAGCTTTCTTT. It is translated as CASSPEGGFGKAFF.

The V call is TRBV6-1, the J call TRBJ2-7, with D tentatively TRBD2 (5 bases). The germline gives CDR1 MNHNS, CDR2 SASEGT. The CDR3 sequence is 13 residues long. V lost 10 bases and J 4 bases, leaving 17 bases between the germline ends. In nucleotides, the CDR3 is TGTGCCACCCGCGAGGACGGGGTGTACGAGCAGTACTTC. It is translated as CATREDGVYEQYF.

The rearrangement uses TRBV7-3 and TRBJ2-5; 7 nucleotides line up with TRBD1. Germline assignment: CDR1 SGHTA and CDR2 FQGTGA. The trim removed 2 bases at V and 9 bases at J, leaving 6 bases unmatched. The CDR3 consists of 13 residues. The CDR3 sequence: CASSLDTGAAQYF. The CDR3 DNA reads TGTGCCAGCAGCTTAGACACAGGGGCGGCCCAGTACTTC.

The J gene is TRBJ1-1, the V gene TRBV7-9, with D unclear. CDR1 and CDR2 (germline): SEHNR, FQNEAQ (reference sequence). Trimming took off 3 bases at V and 4 bases at J, with 18 bases between the two ends. The CDR3 consists of 16 residues. The CDR3 DNA is TGTGCCAGCAGCTTTTCCGGGGTTTCCGAGGGCACTGAAGCTTTCTTT. Protein: CASSFSGVSEGTEAFF.

The chain couples TRBV28 to TRBJ1-5; 7 positions match TRBD1. The V and J ends lost 2 bases and 5 bases, in that order; junction bases with no gene match: 3. The CDR3 runs to 14 residues. CDR1 is MDHEN, CDR2 SYDVKM, per germline. The CDR3 coding sequence is TGTGCCAGCAGTTTAGGGGACAGCCATCAGCCCCAGCATTTT. It is translated as CASSLGDSHQPQHF.

The V call is TRBV9, the J call TRBJ2-1, with D maybe TRBD2 (7 bases). CDR3 size: 13 residues. Trimming stripped 0 bases from V and 8 bases from J, with 9 bases between. CDR1 is SGDLS and CDR2 is YYNGEE in the germline V gene. The CDR3 DNA sequence: TGTGCCAGCAGCGTAGGGGGGGGGCATGAGCAGTTCTTC. This codes for CASSVGGGHEQFF.

The chain recombines TRBV7-6 with TRBJ1-1, with a possible D match to TRBD1 (6 bases). V was shortened by 2 bases and J by 5 bases, with 9 bases between the two germline ends. CDR1 is SGHVS, CDR2 FNYEAQ, per germline. The CDR3 length is 13 residues. The CDR3 region has the DNA TGTGCCAGCAGCTTATACAGGGAAACTGAAGCTTTCTTT. Its protein product is CASSLYRETEAFF.

V usage is TRBV5-8 and J usage is TRBJ2-5, with D possibly matching TRBD1 (6 bases). Trimming removed 6 bases from V and 1 base from J, with 7 bases in between. The germline V gene encodes CDR1 SGHTS and CDR2 YDEGEE. There are 12 residues in the CDR3. This CDR3 reads CASNRVQETQYF. In DNA, the CDR3 is TGTGCCAGCAACAGGGTCCAAGAGACCCAGTACTTC.

The V and J genes are TRBV9 and TRBJ1-2; D might be TRBD1 (5 bases). Germline lookup yields CDR1 SGDLS and CDR2 YYNGEE. The CDR3 covers 16 residues. The ends were cut back, 0 bases at V and 0 bases at J, with 12 bases in the middle. This chain's CDR3 is CASSVALTAANYGYTF. The CDR3 DNA follows: TGTGCCAGCAGCGTAGCCTTGACAGCTGCTAACTATGGCTACACCTTC.

The chain carries TRBV11-3 and TRBJ2-7, with D perhaps matching TRBD2 (5 bases). The V end was cut by 6 bases, the J end by 5 bases, with 23 bases between. The CDR3 loop spans 16 amino acids. Germline CDR1 SGHNT, CDR2 YENEEA. CDR3 residues: CASRGPGTGNVHEQYF. CDR3 bases: TGTGCCAGCAGGGGCCCGGGAACGGGGAACGTCCACGAGCAGTACTTC.

This clone was recorded once. This rearrangement joins TRBV5-1 to TRBJ2-3, with 11 bases aligning to TRBD2. Germline assignment: CDR1 SGHRS and CDR2 YFSETQ. CDR3 length: 18 amino acids. V lost 0 bases and J lost 4; bases outside the gene matches: 10. The CDR3 region is CASSLARDSGGGADTQYF. The CDR3 region has the DNA TGCGCCAGCAGCTTGGCGCGGGATAGCGGGGGGGGCGCAGATACGCAGTATTTT.

J is TRBJ1-6 and V is TRBV30, with D perhaps matching TRBD1 (5 bases). Germline CDR1 GTSNPN, CDR2 SVGIG (reference sequence). This CDR3 is 13 amino acids long. The germline V and J ends were trimmed by 3 bases and 5 bases, with 8 bases remaining between them. CDR3 sequence reads: CAWRRGNNSPLHF. CDR3 nucleotide sequence: TGTGCCTGGAGGCGGGGCAATAATTCACCCCTCCACTTT.

The gene calls are TRBV4-3 and TRBJ2-1; D remains unclear. The V end was cut by 0 bases, the J end by 9 bases, with 6 bases between. This CDR3 region has 12 residues. Germline CDR1 and CDR2: LGHNA and YSLEER. Here the CDR3 reads CASSQDGPEQFF. In nucleotides, the CDR3 is TGCGCCAGCAGCCAAGATGGCCCTGAGCAGTTCTTC.

The chain employs TRBV9 and TRBJ1-4, with 7 nucleotides matching TRBD1. The J segment lost 8 bases and the V segment lost 3 bases, leaving 10 bases of the junction unmatched. The germline gives CDR1 SGDLS, CDR2 YYNGEE. This CDR3 spans 15 amino acids. As DNA, the CDR3 is TGTGCCAGCAGCGCCTCGACAGGGAATGGAGAAAAACTGTTTTTT. Its translation is CASSASTGNGEKLFF.

This sequence joins TRBV5-1 and TRBJ1-4, with a possible D match to TRBD1 (6 bases). Germline V CDR1 and CDR2: SGHRS, YFSETQ. The V end lost 0 bases, the J end lost 8 bases, and 11 bases lay between the germline ends. CDR3 length: 14 residues. CDR3 sequence (DNA): TGCGCCAGCAGCTTGGGGCAGGGGTACGAAAAACTGTTTTTT. Amino acid sequence: CASSLGQGYEKLFF.

The rearrangement joins TRBV7-9 to TRBJ1-2; D call uncertain. The V end lost 1 base, the J end lost 8 bases, and 14 bases lay between the germline ends. This CDR3 region has 14 residues. Germline-derived CDR1 and CDR2 are SEHNR and FQNEAQ (reference sequence). CDR3 loop: CASSLGGGSRGYTF. In DNA form, the CDR3 reads TGTGCCAGCAGCTTAGGAGGCGGGTCGCGCGGCTACACCTTC.

The rearrangement links TRBV27 to TRBJ2-6; the D gene is possibly TRBD2 (5 bases). The CDR3 loop spans 13 amino acids. The germline V gene has CDR1 MNHEY and CDR2 SMNVEV (reference sequence). Trimming took off 6 bases at V and 2 bases at J, with 5 bases between the two ends. Here the CDR3 reads CASRRAGANVLTF. DNA of the CDR3: TGTGCCAGCAGGAGGGCTGGGGCCAACGTCCTGACTTTC.

This clone occurred a few times. The chain carries TRBV10-3 and TRBJ2-3; D possibly corresponds to TRBD2 (6 bases). With 9 bases removed from V and 4 bases from J, the gap between germline ends came to 17 bases. The V gene's germline CDR1 is ENHRY and CDR2 SYGVKD. The CDR3 is 14 amino acids. The CDR3: CAITPSGGADTQYF. CDR3 sequence (DNA): TGTGCCATTACCCCCTCGGGCGGGGCAGATACGCAGTATTTT.

The J gene is TRBJ1-3, the V gene TRBV25-1; the D is unclear. The CDR3 consists of 14 residues. CDR1 is MGHDK, CDR2 SYGVNS, per germline. Deletions cut 8 bases from V and 0 bases from J, with 11 bases between. CDR3 in amino acids: CASRSVLSGNTIYF. CDR3 bases: TGTGCCAGCCGCTCGGTGCTCTCTGGAAACACCATATATTTT.

This chain joins TRBV4-2 and TRBJ2-7; 12 bases line up with TRBD2. Losses at the gene ends were 4 bases for V and 1 base for J; bases not matched to a gene: 5. CDR3 length: 16 residues. Germline CDR1 and CDR2: LGHNA and YNFKEQ. Here the CDR3 reads CASSLTGTSGSYEQYF. The DNA of the CDR3 is TGTGCCAGCAGCCTTACCGGGACTAGCGGGTCCTACGAGCAGTACTTC.

The V gene is TRBV9, the J gene TRBJ1-3, with D maybe TRBD1 (5 bases). The V end was cut by 4 bases, the J end by 0 bases, with 11 bases between. The CDR3 consists of 15 residues. Germline CDR1 reads SGDLS; CDR2 reads YYNGEE. The CDR3 DNA reads TGTGCCAGCAGCCTTACAGGAGACTCTGGAAACACCATATATTTT. It is translated as CASSLTGDSGNTIYF. Variable domain in full (rest from reference TRBV9 and TRBJ1-3): DSGVTQTPKHLITATGQRVTLRCSPRSGDLSVYWYQQSLDQGLQFLIQYYNGEERAKGNILERFSAQQFPDLHSELNLSSLELGDSALYFCASSLTGDSGNTIYFGEGSWLTVV.

This clone appeared a single time. The chain carries TRBV19 and TRBJ1-1, with TRBD1 identical over 7 bases. CDR3 size: 15 residues. After removal of 6 bases from V and 3 bases from J, the junction contained 10 bases not matched to a gene. Germline V lookup: CDR1 LNHDA, CDR2 SQIVND (reference sequence). The CDR3 nucleotides read TGTGCCAGTAGCAAGGGGGCCCCTGTGGACACTGAAGCTTTCTTT. Amino acids: CASSKGAPVDTEAFF.